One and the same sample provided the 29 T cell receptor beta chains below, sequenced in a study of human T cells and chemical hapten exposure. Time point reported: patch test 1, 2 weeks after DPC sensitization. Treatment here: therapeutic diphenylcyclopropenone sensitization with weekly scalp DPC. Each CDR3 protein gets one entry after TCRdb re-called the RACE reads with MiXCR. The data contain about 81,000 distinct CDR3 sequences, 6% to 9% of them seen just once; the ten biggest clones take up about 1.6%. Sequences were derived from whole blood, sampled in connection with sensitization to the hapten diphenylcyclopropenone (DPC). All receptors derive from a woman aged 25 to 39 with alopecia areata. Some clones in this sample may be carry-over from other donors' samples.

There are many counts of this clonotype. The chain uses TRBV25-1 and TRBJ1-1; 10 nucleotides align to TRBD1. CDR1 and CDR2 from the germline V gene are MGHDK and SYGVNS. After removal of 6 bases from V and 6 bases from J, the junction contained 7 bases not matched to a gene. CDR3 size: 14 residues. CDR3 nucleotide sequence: TGTGCCAGCAGCGGACAGGGGGGTAGAGCTGAAGCTTTCTTT. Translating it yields CASSGQGGRAEAFF.

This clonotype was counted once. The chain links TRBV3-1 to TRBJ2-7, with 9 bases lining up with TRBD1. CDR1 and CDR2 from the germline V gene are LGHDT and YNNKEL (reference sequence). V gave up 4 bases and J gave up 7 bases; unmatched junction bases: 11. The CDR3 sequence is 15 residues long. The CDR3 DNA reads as TGTGCCAGCAGCCCTAGGGACAGGGAGGGTTTGGAGCAGTACTTC. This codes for CASSPRDREGLEQYF.

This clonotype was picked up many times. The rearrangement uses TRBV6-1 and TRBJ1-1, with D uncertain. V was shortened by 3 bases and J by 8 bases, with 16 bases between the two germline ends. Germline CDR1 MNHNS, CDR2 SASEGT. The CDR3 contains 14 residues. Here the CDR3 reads CASSEPDGFGEAFF. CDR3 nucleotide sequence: TGTGCCAGCAGTGAGCCGGACGGTTTCGGCGAAGCTTTCTTT.

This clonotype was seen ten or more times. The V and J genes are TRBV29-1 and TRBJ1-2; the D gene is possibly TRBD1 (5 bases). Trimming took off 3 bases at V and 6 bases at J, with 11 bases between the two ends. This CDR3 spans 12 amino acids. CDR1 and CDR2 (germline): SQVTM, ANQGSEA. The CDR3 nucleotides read TGCAGCGTTGATGCCAGGGCGAATGGCTACACCTTC. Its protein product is CSVDARANGYTF.

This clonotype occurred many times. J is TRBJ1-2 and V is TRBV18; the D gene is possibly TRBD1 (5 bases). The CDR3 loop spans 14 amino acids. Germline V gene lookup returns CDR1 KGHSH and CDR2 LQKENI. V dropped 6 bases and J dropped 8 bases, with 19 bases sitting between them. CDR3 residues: CASSRDPGDGGYTF. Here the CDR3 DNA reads TGTGCCAGCTCCCGGGACCCAGGCGACGGGGGCTACACCTTC.

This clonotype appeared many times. The CDR3 nucleotides read TGTGCCAGCAGTACAGGACAGGGGACACCTCTGAAAGCTTTCTTT. Amino acids: CASSTGQGTPLKAFF. This chain connects TRBV27 to TRBJ1-1; 9 bases line up with TRBD1. V was pared by 5 bases and J by 9 bases, with 13 bases of the junction left unmatched. The CDR3 runs 15 residues. Per germline, CDR1 MNHEY and CDR2 SMNVEV (reference sequence).

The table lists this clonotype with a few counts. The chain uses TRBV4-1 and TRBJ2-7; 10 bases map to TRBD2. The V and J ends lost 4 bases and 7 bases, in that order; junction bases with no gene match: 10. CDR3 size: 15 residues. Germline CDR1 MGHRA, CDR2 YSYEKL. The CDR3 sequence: CASSRLASGGVEQYF. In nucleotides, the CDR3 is TGCGCCAGCAGCCGATTGGCTAGCGGGGGAGTAGAGCAGTACTTC.

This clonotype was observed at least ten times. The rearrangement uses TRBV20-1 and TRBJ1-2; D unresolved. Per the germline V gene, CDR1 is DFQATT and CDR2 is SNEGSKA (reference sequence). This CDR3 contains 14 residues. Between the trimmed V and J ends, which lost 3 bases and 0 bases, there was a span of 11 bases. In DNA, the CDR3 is TGCAGTGCTAGCCCGGTCTCCTCTAACTATGGCTACACCTTC. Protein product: CSASPVSSNYGYTF.

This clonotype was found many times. The CDR3 DNA reads as TGTGCCAGCAGCTTTAGGTTTACACCGGAAAAACTGTTTTTT. This gives the protein CASSFRFTPEKLFF. The chain recombines TRBV5-6 with TRBJ1-4; D unresolved. Germline lookup yields CDR1 SGHDT and CDR2 YYEEEE. The length of the CDR3 is 14 residues. V lost 2 bases, J lost 8 bases, and 13 bases lay in between.

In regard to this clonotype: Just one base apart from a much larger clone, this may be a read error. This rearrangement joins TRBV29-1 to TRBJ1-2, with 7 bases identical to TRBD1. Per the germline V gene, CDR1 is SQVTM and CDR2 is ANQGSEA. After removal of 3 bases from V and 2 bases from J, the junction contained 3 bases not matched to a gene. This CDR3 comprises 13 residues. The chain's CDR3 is CSVDGDSNYGYTF. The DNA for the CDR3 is TGCAGCGTTGATGGGGACAGCAACTATGGCTACACCTTC. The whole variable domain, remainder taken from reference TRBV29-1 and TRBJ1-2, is SAVISQKPSRDICQRGTSLTIQCQVDSQVTMMFWYRQQPGQSLTLIATANQGSEATYESGFVIDKFPISRPNLTFSTLTVSNMSPEDSSIYLCSVDGDSNYGYTFGSGTRLTVV.

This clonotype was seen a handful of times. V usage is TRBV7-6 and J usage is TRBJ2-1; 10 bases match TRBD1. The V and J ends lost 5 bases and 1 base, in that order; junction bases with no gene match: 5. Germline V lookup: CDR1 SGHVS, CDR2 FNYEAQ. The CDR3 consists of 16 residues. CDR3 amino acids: CASSRDRGISYNEQFF. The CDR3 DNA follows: TGTGCCAGCAGCCGGGACAGGGGAATTTCCTACAATGAGCAGTTCTTC.

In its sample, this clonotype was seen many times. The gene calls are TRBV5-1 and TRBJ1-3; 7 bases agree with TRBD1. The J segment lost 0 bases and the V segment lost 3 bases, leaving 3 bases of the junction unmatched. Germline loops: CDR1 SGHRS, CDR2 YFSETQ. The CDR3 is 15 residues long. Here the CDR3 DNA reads TGCGCCAGCAGCTCCGGACAGGCCTCTGGAAACACCATATATTTT. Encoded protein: CASSSGQASGNTIYF.

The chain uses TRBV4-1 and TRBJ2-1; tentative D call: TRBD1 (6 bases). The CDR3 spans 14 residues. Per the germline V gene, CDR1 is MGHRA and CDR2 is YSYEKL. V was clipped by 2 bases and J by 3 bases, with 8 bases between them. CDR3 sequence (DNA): TGCGCCAGCAGCCAACAGGGGTACTACAATGAGCAGTTCTTC. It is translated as CASSQQGYYNEQFF.

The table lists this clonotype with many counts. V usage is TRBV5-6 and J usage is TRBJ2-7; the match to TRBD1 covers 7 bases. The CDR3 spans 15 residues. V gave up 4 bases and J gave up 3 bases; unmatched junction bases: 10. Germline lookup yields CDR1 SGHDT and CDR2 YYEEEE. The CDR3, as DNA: TGTGCCAGCAGCCTACGGTCCCGGGACAGCTACGAGCAGTACTTC. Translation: CASSLRSRDSYEQYF. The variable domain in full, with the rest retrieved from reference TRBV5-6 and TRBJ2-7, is DAGVTQSPTHLIKTRGQQVTLRCSPKSGHDTVSWYQQALGQGPQFIFQYYEEEERQRGNFPDRFSGHQFPNYSSELNVNALLLGDSALYLCASSLRSRDSYEQYFGPGTRLTVT.

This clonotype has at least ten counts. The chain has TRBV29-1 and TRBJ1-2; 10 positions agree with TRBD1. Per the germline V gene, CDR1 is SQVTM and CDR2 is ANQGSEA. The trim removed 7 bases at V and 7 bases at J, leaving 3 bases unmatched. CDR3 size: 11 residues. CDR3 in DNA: TGCAGCGAAAGGACAGGGGGTGGCTACACCTTC. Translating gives CSERTGGGYTF. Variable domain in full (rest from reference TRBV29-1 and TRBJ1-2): SAVISQKPSRDICQRGTSLTIQCQVDSQVTMMFWYRQQPGQSLTLIATANQGSEATYESGFVIDKFPISRPNLTFSTLTVSNMSPEDSSIYLCSERTGGGYTFGSGTRLTVV.

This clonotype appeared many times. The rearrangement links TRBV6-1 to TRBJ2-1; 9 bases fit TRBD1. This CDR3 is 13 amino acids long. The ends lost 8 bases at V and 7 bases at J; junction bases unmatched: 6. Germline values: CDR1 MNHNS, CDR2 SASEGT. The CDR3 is CASESQGANEQFF. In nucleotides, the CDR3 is TGTGCCAGCGAGTCACAGGGGGCAAATGAGCAGTTCTTC.

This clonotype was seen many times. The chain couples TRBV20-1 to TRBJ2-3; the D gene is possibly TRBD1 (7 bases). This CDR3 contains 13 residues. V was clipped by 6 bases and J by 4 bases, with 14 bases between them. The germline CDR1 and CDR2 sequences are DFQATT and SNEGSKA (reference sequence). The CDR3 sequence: CSAEEGAADTQYF. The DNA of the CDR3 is TGCAGTGCCGAGGAGGGGGCCGCAGATACGCAGTATTTT.

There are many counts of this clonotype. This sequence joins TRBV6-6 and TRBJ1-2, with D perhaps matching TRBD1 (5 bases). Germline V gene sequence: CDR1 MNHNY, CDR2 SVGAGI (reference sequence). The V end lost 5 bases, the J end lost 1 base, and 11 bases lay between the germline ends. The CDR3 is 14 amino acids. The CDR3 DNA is TGTGCCAGCAGTGGGACCCTAGATAACTATGGCTACACCTTC. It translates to CASSGTLDNYGYTF.

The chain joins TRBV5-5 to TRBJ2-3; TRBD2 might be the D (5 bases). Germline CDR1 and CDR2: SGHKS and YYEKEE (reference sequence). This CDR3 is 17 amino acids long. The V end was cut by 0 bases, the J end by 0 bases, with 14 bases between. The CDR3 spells CASSLVPGGRSTDTQYF. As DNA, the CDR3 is TGTGCCAGCAGCTTGGTTCCCGGCGGGCGGAGCACAGATACGCAGTATTTT.

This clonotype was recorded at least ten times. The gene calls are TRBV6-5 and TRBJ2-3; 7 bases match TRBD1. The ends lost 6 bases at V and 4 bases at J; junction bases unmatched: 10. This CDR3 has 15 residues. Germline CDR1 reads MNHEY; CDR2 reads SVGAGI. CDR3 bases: TGTGCCAGCAGATACGTAAGGGGGCATGCAGATACGCAGTATTTT. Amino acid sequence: CASRYVRGHADTQYF.

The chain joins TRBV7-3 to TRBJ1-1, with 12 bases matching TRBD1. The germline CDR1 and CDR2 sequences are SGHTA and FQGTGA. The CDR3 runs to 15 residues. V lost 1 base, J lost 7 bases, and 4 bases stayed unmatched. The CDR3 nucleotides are TGTGCCAGCAGCTTAAGGGGACAGGGGGCGAATGAAGCTTTCTTT. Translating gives CASSLRGQGANEAFF.

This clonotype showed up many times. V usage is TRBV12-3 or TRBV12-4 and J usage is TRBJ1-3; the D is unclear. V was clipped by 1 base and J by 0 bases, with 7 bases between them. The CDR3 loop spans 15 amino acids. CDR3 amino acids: CASSLGPISGNTIYF. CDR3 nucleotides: TGTGCCAGCAGTTTAGGGCCGATCTCTGGAAACACCATATATTTT.

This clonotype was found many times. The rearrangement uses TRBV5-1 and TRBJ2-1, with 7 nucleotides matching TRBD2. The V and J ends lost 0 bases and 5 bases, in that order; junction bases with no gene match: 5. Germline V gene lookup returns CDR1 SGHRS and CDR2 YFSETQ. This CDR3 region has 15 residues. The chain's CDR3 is CASSLGLAENNEQFF. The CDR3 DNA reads TGCGCCAGCAGCTTGGGGCTAGCGGAGAACAATGAGCAGTTCTTC.

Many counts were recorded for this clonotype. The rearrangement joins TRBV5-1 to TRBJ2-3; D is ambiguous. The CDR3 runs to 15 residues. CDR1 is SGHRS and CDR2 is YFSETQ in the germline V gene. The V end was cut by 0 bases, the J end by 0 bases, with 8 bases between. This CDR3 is CASSLAGHSTDTQYF. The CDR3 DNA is TGCGCCAGCAGCTTGGCAGGCCATAGCACAGATACGCAGTATTTT.

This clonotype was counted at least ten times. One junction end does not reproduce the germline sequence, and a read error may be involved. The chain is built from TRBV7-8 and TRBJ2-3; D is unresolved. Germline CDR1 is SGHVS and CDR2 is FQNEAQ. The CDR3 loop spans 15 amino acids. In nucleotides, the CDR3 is TGTGTCAGCAGCTTAGTAGATCTTGACACAGATACGCAGTATTTT. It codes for CVSSLVDLDTDTQYF.

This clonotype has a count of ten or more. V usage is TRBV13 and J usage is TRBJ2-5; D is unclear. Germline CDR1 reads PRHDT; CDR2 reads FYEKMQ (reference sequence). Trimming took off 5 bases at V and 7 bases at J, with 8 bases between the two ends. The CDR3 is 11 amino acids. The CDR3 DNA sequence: TGTGCCAGCAGCCACAGAGCGACCCAGTACTTC. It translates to CASSHRATQYF.

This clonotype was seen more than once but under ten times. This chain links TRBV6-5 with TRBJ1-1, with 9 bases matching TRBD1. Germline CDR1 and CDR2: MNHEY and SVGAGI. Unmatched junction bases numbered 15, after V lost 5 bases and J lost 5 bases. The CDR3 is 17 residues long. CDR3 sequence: CASSPGTGSLLGTEAFF. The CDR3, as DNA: TGTGCCAGCAGTCCGGGGACAGGGTCTCTTTTAGGGACTGAAGCTTTCTTT.

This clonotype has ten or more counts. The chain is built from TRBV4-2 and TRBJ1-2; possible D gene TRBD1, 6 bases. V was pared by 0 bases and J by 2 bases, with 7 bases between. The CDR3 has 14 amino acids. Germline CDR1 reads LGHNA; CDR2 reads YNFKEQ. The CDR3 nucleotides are TGTGCCAGCAGCCAAGAAGGGGGGAACTATGGCTACACCTTC. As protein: CASSQEGGNYGYTF.

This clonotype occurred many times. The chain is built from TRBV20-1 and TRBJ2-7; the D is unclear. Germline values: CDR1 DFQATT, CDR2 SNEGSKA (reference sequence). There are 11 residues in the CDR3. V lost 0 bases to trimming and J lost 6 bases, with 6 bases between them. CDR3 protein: CSARDNAEQYF. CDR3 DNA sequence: TGCAGTGCTAGAGATAATGCCGAGCAGTACTTC.